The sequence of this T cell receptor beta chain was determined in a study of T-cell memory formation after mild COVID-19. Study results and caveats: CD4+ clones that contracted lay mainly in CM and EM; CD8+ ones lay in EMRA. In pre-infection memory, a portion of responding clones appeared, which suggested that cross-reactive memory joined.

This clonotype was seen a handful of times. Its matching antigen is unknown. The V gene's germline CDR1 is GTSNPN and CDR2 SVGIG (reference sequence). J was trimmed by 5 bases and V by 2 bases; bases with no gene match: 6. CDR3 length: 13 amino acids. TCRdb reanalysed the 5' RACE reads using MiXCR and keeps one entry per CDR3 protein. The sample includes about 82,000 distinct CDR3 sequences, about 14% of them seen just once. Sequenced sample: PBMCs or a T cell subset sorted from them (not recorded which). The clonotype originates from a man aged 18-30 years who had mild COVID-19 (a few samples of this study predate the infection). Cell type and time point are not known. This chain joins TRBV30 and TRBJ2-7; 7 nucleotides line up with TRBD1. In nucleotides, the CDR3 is TGTGCCTGGAGTATGCCAGGGGGTAACGAGCAGTACTTC. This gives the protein CAWSMPGGNEQYF.